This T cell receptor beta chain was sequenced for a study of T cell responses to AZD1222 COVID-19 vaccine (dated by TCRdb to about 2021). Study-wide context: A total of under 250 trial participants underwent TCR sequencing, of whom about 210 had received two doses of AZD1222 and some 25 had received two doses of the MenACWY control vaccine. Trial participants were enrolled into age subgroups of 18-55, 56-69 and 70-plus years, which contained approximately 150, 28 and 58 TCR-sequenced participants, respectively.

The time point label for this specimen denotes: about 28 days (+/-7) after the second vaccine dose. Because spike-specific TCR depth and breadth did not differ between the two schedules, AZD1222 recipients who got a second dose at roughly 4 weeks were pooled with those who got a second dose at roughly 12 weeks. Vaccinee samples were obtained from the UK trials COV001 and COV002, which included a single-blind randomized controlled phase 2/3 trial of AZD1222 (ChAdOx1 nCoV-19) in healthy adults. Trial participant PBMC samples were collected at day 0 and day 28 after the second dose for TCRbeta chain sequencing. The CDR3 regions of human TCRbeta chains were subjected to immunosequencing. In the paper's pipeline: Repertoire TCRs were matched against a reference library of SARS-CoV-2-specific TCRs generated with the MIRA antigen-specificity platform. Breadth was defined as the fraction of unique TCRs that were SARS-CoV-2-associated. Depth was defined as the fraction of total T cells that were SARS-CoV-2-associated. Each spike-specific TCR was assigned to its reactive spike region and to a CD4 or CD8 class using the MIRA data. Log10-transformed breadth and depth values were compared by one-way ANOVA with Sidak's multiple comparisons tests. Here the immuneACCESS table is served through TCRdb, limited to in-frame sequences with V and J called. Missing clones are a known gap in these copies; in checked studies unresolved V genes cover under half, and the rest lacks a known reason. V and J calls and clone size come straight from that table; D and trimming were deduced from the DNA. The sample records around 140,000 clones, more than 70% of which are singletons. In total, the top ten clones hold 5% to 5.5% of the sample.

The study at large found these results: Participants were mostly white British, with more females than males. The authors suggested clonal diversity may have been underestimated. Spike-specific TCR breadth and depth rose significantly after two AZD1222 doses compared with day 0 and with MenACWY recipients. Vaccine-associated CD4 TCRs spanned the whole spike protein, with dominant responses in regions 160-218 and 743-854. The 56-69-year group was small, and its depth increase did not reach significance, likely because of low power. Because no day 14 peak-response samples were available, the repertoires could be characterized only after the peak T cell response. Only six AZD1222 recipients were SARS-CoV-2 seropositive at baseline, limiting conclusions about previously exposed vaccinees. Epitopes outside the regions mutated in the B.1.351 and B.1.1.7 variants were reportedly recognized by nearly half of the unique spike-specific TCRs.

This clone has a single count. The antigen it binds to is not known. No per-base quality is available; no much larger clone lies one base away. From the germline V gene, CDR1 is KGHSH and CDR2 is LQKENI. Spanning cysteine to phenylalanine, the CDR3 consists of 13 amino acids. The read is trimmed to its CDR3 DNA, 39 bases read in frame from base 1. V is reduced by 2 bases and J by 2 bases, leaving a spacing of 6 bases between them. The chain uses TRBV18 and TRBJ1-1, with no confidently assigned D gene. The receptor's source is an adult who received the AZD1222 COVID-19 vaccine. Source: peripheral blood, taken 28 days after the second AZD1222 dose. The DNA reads TGTGCCAGCTCACCATACAGAAACACTGAAGCTTTCTTT. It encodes CASSPYRNTEAFF.